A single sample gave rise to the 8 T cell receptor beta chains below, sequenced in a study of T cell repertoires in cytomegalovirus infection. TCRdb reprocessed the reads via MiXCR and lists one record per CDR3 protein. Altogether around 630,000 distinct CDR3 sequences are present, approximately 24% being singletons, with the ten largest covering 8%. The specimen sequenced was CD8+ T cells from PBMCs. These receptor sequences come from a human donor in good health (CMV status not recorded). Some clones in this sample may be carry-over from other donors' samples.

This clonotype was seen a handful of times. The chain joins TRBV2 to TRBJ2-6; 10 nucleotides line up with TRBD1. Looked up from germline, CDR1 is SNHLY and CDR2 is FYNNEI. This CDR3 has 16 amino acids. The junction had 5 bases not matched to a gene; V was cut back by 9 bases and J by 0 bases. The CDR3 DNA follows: TGTGCCAGATACCGGGACAGGGGCTCTGGGGCCAACGTCCTGACTTTC. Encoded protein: CARYRDRGSGANVLTF.

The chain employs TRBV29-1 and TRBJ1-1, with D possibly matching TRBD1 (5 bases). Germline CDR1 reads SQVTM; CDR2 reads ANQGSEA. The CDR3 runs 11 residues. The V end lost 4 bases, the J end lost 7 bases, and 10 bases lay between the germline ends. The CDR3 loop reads CSVVGQLEAFF. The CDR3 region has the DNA TGCAGCGTTGTGGGGCAGCTTGAAGCTTTCTTT.

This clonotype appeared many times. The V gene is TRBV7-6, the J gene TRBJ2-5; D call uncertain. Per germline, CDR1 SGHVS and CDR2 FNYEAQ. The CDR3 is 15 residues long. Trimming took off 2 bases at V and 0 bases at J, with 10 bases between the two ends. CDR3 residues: CASSLWGSYQETQYF. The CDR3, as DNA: TGTGCCAGCAGCTTATGGGGATCGTACCAAGAGACCCAGTACTTC.

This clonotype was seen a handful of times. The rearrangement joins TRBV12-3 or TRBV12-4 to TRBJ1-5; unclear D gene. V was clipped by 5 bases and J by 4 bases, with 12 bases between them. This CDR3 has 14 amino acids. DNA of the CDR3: TGTGCCAGCAGTCCAGCCCTGGGTAATCAGCCCCAGCATTTT. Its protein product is CASSPALGNQPQHF.

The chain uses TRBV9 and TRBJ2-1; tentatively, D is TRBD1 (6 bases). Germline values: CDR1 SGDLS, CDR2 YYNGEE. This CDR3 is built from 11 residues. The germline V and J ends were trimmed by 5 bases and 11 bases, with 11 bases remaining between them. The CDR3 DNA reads TGTGCCAGCAGACAGGGTGGGAAGCAGTTCTTC. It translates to CASRQGGKQFF.

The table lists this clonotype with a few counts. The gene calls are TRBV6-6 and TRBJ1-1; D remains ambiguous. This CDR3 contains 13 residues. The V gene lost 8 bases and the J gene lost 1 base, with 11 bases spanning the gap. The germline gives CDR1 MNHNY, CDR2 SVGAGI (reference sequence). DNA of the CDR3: TGTGCCAGCGGTCCAAGCCGGAACACTGAAGCTTTCTTT. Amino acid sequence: CASGPSRNTEAFF.

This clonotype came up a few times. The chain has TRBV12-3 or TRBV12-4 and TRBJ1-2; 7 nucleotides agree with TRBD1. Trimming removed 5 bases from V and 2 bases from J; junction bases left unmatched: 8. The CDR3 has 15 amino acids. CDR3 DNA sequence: TGTGCCAGCAGTCCGCTTTTGACAGGGAACTATGGCTACACCTTC. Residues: CASSPLLTGNYGYTF.

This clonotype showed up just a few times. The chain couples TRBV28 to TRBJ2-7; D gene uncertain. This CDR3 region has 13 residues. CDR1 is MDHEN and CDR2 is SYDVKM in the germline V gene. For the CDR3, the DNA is TGTGCCAGTAGTTTATCACCGGGTTACGAGCAGTACGTC. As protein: CASSLSPGYEQYV.